The entry that follows covers one TCR beta chain sequence. The specificity of this receptor is unknown. No base-level quality is on record; no much larger clone is a single base apart. The germline V gene (reference sequence) provides CDR1 DFQATT and CDR2 SNEGSKA. Inclusive of the bounding cysteine and phenylalanine, the CDR3 is 13 residues long. Kept here is only the CDR3 DNA, which spans 39 bases and is read in frame from base 1. The junction carries 19 bases between V and J, which are trimmed by 7 bases and 6 bases respectively. The data belong to a study of T cells in Graves' hyperthyroidism and ophthalmopathy (dated by TCRdb to about 2019). For the study in its entirety: Peripheral blood samples were taken at initial diagnosis, before any treatment was given. The 100 or so discovery patients were randomly divided into training and test sets at a 7:3 ratio. The study also compared thyroid tissue and blood T-cell repertoires from five or six Graves' hyperthyroidism patients. An independent validation cohort of 18 to 20 hyperthyroidism patients and approximately 16 patients who later progressed to ophthalmopathy tested prospective prediction of ophthalmopathy. A discovery cohort of around 98 patients, 43 with Graves' ophthalmopathy and 55 to 65 with stable Graves' hyperthyroidism, was used to find distinguishing TCR V-J signatures. According to the paper, TCR Vbeta CDR3 sequencing was carried out on 135 peripheral blood samples, which came from 40 to 45 ophthalmopathy, around 75 hyperthyroidism and roughly 17 progressor patients. After sampling, hyperthyroidism patients received methimazole starting at 30 mg daily, and ophthalmopathy patients received high-dose intravenous methylprednisolone. The research as a whole found: During validation, the model predicted progression to ophthalmopathy a median of approximately 6 months ahead of onset, with roughly 65% sensitivity and 72% to 85% specificity. In cross-validation, a model built on a 13 V-J signature told ophthalmopathy apart from stable hyperthyroidism with 85% to 90% sensitivity and around 83% specificity, and in testing the same model reached 80%/75%. Most expanded thyroid clonotypes (frequency above 0.001) were also detected in blood, suggesting blood repertoires may reflect thyroid immune responses. Sample size was not statistically predetermined, and investigators were not blinded to group allocation.

Amplification of TCR beta CDR3 regions was carried out from RNA transcripts. A first-round RT-PCR of the TCR CDR3 used the HTBI primer set with the Qiagen OneStep RT-PCR kit. Libraries were constructed in a second round of multiplex PCR, after which size selection and purification were performed. The libraries were sequenced on an Illumina HiSeq2000 using paired-end 100 bp reads. The original methods were these. Raw data were processed with SOAPnuke, discarding reads with adapters, uncalled bases, mean Phred below 15, or no exact constant-primer or identifier match. COPE v1.2.5 was used to merge high-quality paired reads, and clonotypes were defined as unique nucleotide sequences. Clonotypes were aligned to IMGT TRBV, TRBD and TRBJ reference segments using MiTCR v1.1. Only V-J combinations with frequency above 0.0001, covering 99.2% of repertoires, were analysed. A TCS score was defined as the ratio between F50 (clonal expansion) and ExV (chaos), using BLOSUM62-based TCRdist between CDR3 peptides within each V-J. Welch's t-statistics and random forest reduced 500 to 550 V-J features to 10 to 15, which were used in a naive Bayes classifier (R e1071). TCRdb ran its own pipeline on the public reads, namely fastp trimming at Q25 and MiXCR clone calling, and kept in-frame beta chains. Rows are combined by CDR3 protein, so each entry shows the most common genes and DNA. In this record, the V and J calls reflect TCRdb's handling and not the investigators' own analysis. In this sample the table shows about 610,000 distinct CDR3 sequences, 16% of which occur a single time. 3% to 4% of the sample comes from the top ten.

Moderately to severely active disease, a Clinical Activity Score of at least 3, a NOSPECS grade of at least 4, and a duration under 3 months were present in ophthalmopathy patients. Any patient with an uncontrolled infection, another autoimmune disease, pregnancy or lactation was excluded. Diagnoses were based on clinical symptoms, serum thyroxine and TRAb, thyroid ultrasound and orbital computed tomography. Ficoll-Paque density gradient centrifugation was used to isolate PBMCs from 10 ml of fresh peripheral blood. Trizol reagent was used to extract total RNA, and RNA quality was then checked on an Agilent 2100 Bioanalyzer.

The sample was blood. The chain is encoded by TRBV20-1 joined to TRBJ2-7; the D gene is perhaps TRBD1, from 6 matching bases. The sequence derives from a woman between 40 and 55 years old with Graves' ophthalmopathy. The encoded CDR3 is CSVAPPGGGEQYF. The sequenced DNA is TGCAGTGTAGCACCCCCTGGGGGCGGCGAGCAGTACTTC.